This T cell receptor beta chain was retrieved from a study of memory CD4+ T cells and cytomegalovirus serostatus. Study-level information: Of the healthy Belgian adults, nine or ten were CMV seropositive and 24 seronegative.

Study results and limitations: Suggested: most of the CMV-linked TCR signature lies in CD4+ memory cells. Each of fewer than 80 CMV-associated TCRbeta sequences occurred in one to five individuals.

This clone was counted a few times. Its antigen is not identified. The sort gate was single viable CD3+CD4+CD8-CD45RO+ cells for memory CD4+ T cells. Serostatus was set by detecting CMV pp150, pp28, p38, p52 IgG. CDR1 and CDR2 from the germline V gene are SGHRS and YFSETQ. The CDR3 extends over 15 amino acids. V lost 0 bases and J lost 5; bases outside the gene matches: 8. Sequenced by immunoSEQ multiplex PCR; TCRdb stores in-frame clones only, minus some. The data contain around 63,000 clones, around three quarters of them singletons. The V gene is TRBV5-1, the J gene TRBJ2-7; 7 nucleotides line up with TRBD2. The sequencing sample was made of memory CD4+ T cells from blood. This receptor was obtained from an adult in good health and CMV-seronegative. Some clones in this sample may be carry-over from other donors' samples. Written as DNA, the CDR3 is TGCGCCAGCAGCTTGGTAGTAGCGGGTGCTCACGAGCAGTACTTC. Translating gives CASSLVVAGAHEQYF.